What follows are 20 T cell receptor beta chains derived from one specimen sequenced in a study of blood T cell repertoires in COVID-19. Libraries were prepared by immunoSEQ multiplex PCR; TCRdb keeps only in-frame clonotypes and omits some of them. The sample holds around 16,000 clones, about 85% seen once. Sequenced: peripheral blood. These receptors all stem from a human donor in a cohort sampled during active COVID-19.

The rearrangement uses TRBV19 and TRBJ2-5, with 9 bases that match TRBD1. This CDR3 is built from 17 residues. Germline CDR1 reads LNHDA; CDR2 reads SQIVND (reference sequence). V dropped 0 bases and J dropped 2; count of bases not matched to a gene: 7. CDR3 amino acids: CASSIDAPGQGQETQYF. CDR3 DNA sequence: TGTGCCAGTAGTATAGATGCGCCGGGACAGGGACAAGAGACCCAGTACTTC.

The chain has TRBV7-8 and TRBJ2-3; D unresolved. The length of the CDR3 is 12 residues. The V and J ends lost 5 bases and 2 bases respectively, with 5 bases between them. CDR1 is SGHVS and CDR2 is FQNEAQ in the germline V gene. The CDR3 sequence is CASSPVTDTQYF. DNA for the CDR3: TGTGCCAGCAGCCCTGTCACAGATACGCAGTATTTT.

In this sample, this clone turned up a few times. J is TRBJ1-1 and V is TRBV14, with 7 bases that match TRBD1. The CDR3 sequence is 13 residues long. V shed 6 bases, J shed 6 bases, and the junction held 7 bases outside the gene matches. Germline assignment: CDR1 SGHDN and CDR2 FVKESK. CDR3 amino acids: CASSRQGRAEAFF. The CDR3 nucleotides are TGTGCCAGCAGTCGACAGGGTAGGGCTGAAGCTTTCTTT.

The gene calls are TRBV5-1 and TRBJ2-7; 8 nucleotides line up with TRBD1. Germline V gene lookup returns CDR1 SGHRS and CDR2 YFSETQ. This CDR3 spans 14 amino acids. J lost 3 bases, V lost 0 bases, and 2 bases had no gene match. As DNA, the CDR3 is TGCGCCAGCAGCTTGGCAGGGGGCTACTACGAGCAGTACTTC. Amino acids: CASSLAGGYYEQYF.

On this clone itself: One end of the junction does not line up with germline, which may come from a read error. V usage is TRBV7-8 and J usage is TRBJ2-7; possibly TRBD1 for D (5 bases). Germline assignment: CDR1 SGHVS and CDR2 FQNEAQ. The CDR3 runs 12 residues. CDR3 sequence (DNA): TGTGCCAGCAGCTTAGTAGGCAGGGCAAGTGACTTC. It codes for CASSLVGRASDF.

Written as DNA, the CDR3 is TGTGCCAGCAGGGCGGGAACTAATGAAAAACTGTTTTTT. It yields the protein CASRAGTNEKLFF. The rearrangement uses TRBV2 and TRBJ1-4, with D hard to call. Trimming shortened V by 6 bases and J by 1 base, and 6 bases separated the two germline ends. The CDR3 extends over 13 amino acids. The V gene's germline CDR1 is SNHLY and CDR2 FYNNEI.

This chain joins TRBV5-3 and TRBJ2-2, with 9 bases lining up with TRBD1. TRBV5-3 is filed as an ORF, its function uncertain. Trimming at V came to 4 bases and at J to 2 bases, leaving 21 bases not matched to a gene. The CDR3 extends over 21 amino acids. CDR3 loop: CARSVGPRDRAYPTNTGELFF. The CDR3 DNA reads TGTGCCAGAAGCGTGGGACCGCGGGACAGGGCTTATCCAACCAACACCGGGGAGCTGTTTTTT.

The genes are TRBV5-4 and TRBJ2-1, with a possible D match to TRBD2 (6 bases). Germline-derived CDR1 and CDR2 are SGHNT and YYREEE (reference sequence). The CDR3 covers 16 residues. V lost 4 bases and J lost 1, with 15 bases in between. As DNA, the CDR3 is TGTGCCAGCAGCGCCGGGGGAGCGGCGTCCTACAATGAGCAGTTCTTC. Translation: CASSAGGAASYNEQFF.

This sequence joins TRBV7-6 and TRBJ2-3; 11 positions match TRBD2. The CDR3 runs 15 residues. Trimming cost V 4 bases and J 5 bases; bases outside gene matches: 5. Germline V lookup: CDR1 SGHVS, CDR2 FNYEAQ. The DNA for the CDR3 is TGTGCCAGCAGCTCTAGCGGGGGGTTACGAGATACGCAGTATTTT. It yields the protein CASSSSGGLRDTQYF.

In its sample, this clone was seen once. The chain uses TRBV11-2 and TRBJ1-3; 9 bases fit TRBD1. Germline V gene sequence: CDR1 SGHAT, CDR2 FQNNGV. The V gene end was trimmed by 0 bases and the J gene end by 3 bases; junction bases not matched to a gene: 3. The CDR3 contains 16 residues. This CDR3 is CASSLETGGSGNTIYF. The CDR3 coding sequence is TGTGCCAGCAGCTTAGAAACAGGGGGCAGTGGAAACACCATATATTTT.

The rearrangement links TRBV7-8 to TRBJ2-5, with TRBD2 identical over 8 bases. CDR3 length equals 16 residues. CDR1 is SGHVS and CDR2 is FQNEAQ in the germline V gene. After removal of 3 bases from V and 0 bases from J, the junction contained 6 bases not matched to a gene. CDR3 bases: TGTGCCAGCAGCTTTGCCGGGGGGGGGTACCAAGAGACCCAGTACTTC. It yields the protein CASSFAGGGYQETQYF.

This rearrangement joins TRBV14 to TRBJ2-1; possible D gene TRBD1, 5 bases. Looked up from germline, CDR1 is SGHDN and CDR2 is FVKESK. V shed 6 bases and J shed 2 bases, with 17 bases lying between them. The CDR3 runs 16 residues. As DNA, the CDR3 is TGTGCCAGCAGGGACGGGTCCCAGGACACCTACAATGAGCAGTTCTTC. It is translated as CASRDGSQDTYNEQFF.

The CDR3 spells CASSLGGQRQETQYF. CDR3 coding DNA: TGTGCCAGCAGCTTAGGTGGACAGAGGCAAGAGACCCAGTACTTC. The chain is built from TRBV7-8 and TRBJ2-5; weak D call: TRBD1 (6 bases). This CDR3 comprises 15 residues. V lost 1 base and J 2 bases, leaving 11 bases between the germline ends. Germline CDR1 and CDR2: SGHVS and FQNEAQ.

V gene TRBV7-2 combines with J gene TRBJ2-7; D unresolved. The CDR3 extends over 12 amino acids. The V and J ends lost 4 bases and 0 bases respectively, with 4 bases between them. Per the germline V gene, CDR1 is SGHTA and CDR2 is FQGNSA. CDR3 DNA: TGTGCCAGCAGCTCCAGCTCCTACGAGCAGTACTTC. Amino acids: CASSSSSYEQYF.

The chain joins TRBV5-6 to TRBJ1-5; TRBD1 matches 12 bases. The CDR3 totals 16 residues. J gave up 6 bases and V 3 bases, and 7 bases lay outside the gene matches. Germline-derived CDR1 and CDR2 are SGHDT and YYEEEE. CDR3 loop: CASSSSGTGGIQPQHF. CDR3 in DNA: TGTGCCAGCAGCTCCTCCGGGACAGGGGGCATTCAGCCCCAGCATTTT. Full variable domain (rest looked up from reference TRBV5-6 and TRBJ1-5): DAGVTQSPTHLIKTRGQQVTLRCSPKSGHDTVSWYQQALGQGPQFIFQYYEEEERQRGNFPDRFSGHQFPNYSSELNVNALLLGDSALYLCASSSSGTGGIQPQHFGDGTRLSIL.

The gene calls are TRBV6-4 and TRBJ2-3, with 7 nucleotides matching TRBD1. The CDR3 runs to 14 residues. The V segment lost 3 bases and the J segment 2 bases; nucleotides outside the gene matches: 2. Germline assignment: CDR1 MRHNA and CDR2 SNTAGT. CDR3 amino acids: CASSEGQATDTQYF. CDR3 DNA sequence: TGTGCCAGCAGTGAAGGACAGGCCACAGATACGCAGTATTTT.

CDR3 amino acids: CASSPTARGANYGYTF. CDR3 in DNA: TGTGCCAGCAGTCCGACGGCAAGAGGTGCTAACTATGGCTACACCTTC. This chain joins TRBV5-6 and TRBJ1-2; D is ambiguous. The CDR3 is 16 amino acids. In germline, CDR1 is SGHDT, CDR2 YYEEEE. V dropped 5 bases and J dropped 0 bases, with 17 bases sitting between them.

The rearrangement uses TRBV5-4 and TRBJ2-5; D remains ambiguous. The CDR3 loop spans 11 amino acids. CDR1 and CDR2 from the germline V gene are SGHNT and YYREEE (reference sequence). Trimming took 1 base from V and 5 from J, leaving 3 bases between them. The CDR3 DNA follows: TGTGCCAGCAGCTTGCAGGAGACCCAGTACTTC. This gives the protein CASSLQETQYF.

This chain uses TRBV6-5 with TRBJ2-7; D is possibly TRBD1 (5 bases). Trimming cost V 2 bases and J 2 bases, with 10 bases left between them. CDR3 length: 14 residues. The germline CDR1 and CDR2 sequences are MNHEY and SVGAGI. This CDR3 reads CASSYTRVPYEQYF. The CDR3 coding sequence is TGTGCCAGCAGTTACACCAGGGTCCCCTACGAGCAGTACTTC.

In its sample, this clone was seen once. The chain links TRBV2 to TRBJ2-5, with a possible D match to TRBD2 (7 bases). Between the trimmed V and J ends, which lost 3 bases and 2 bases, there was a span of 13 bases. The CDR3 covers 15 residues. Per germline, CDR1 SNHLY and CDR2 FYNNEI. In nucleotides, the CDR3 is TGTGCCAGCAGTGAGTGGGGGGGCCTTCAAGAGACCCAGTACTTC. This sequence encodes CASSEWGGLQETQYF.